Shown below are 10 T cell receptor beta chains from a single sample sequenced in a study of blood T cell repertoires in COVID-19. The data were produced by immunoSEQ multiplex PCR, yet TCRdb's version contains in-frame clones alone and is incomplete. The sample yields more than 300,000 clones, over 90% seen once. The sample taken for sequencing was PBMCs or T cells enriched from blood (not recorded which). All receptors derive from a woman aged 25 to 39 who had been exposed to COVID-19.

J is TRBJ1-2 and V is TRBV6-5; D perhaps matches TRBD1 (5 bases). Trimming cost V 11 bases and J 5 bases, with 18 bases left between them. Germline values: CDR1 MNHEY, CDR2 SVGAGI. CDR3 length: 13 residues. The CDR3 DNA sequence: TGTGCCGGACGGGGGAATGGGGGGTATGGCTACACCTTC. Amino acids: CAGRGNGGYGYTF.

The genes are TRBV18 and TRBJ2-7; a weak D match, TRBD1 (6 bases). V was pared by 2 bases and J by 2 bases, with 13 bases between. The CDR3 loop spans 15 amino acids. Germline lookup yields CDR1 KGHSH and CDR2 LQKENI. Here the CDR3 reads CASSPDRTITYEQYF. DNA for the CDR3: TGTGCCAGCTCACCAGACAGGACAATAACCTACGAGCAGTACTTC. The complete variable domain, with remaining parts taken from reference TRBV18 and TRBJ2-7, reads NAGVMQNPRHLVRRRGQEARLRCSPMKGHSHVYWYRQLPEEGLKFMVYLQKENIIDESGMPKERFSAEFPKEGPSILRIQQVVRGDSAAYFCASSPDRTITYEQYFGPGTRLTVT.

This sequence joins TRBV19 and TRBJ2-3; 8 nucleotides line up with TRBD2. The CDR3 loop spans 16 amino acids. The J segment lost 2 bases and the V segment lost 5 bases, leaving 9 bases of the junction unmatched. Germline CDR1 reads LNHDA; CDR2 reads SQIVND (reference sequence). CDR3 residues: CASSPLGGGLTDTQYF. The CDR3, as DNA: TGTGCCAGTAGTCCCCTTGGCGGGGGGCTCACAGATACGCAGTATTTT.

The rearrangement joins TRBV12-2 to TRBJ1-2; the table names TRBD1, a call not compared with the DNA. TRBV12-2 is marked as a pseudogene. CDR3 length: 15 residues. In nucleotides, the CDR3 is TGTGCACCCCGAACAGGCCAGCCGAAAAACTATGGCTACACCTTC. It yields the protein CAPRTGQPKNYGYTF.

The chain recombines TRBV9 with TRBJ1-2, with 8 bases fitting TRBD1. The CDR3 spans 14 residues. Germline-derived CDR1 and CDR2 are SGDLS and YYNGEE. V was pared by 2 bases and J by 5 bases, with 5 bases of the junction left unmatched. The CDR3 DNA follows: TGTGCCAGCAGCGTTGGACAGGGATCATATGGCTACACCTTC. It is translated as CASSVGQGSYGYTF.

V usage is TRBV6-5 and J usage is TRBJ1-1; D is unclear. V gave up 0 bases and J gave up 2 bases, with 10 bases separating them. CDR3 length: 15 residues. Germline CDR1 and CDR2: MNHEY and SVGAGI. The CDR3 sequence: CASSYSGSSNTEAFF. The CDR3 DNA reads TGTGCCAGCAGTTACTCGGGCAGTTCAAACACTGAAGCTTTCTTT.

The chain carries TRBV7-2 and TRBJ1-4; 11 bases agree with TRBD1. Germline V gene lookup returns CDR1 SGHTA and CDR2 FQGNSA. CDR3 size: 16 residues. J lost 8 bases, V lost 5 bases, and 10 bases had no gene match. This CDR3 is CASSRTGGRPREKLFF. The CDR3 coding sequence is TGTGCCAGCAGCAGGACAGGGGGCCGGCCTAGAGAAAAACTGTTTTTT.

This sequence joins TRBV11-2 and TRBJ1-2; D unclear. The CDR3 spans 14 residues. V lost 5 bases and J 4 bases, leaving 14 bases between the germline ends. Germline V gene data show CDR1 as SGHAT and CDR2 as FQNNGV. This CDR3 is CASSQGPGGYGYTF. Here the CDR3 DNA reads TGTGCCAGCAGCCAAGGACCGGGAGGCTATGGCTACACCTTC.

The chain joins TRBV7-9 to TRBJ2-7; 7 bases agree with TRBD1. CDR1 is SEHNR and CDR2 is FQNEAQ in the germline V gene (reference sequence). V was clipped by 4 bases and J by 5 bases; unmatched bases: 5. This CDR3 spans 13 amino acids. Written as DNA, the CDR3 is TGTGCCAGCAGCTCTCGACAGGGCGACGAGCAGTACTTC. It yields the protein CASSSRQGDEQYF.

V is TRBV10-3 and J is TRBJ1-1; D is perhaps TRBD1 (5 bases). The CDR3 sequence is 14 residues long. Germline V gene data show CDR1 as ENHRY and CDR2 as SYGVKD. V lost 8 bases, J lost 0 bases, and 13 bases lay in between. In DNA form, the CDR3 reads TGTGCCATCGGGGGGGGTTACATGAACACTGAAGCTTTCTTT. Translated, it gives CAIGGGYMNTEAFF.